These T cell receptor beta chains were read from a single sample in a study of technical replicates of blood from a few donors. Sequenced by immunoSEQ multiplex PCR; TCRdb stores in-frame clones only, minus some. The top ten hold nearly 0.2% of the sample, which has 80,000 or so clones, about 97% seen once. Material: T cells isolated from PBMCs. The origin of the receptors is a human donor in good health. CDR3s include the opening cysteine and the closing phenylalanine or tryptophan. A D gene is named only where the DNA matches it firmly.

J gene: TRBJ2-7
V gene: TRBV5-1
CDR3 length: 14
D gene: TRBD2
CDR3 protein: CASSSPGTSREQYF
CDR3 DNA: TGCGCCAGCAGCTCTCCCGGGACTAGCCGCGAGCAGTACTTC

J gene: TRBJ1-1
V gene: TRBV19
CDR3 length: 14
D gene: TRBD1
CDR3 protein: CASTTGTGVTEAFF
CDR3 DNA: TGTGCCAGTACCACCGGGACAGGGGTCACTGAAGCTTTCTTT

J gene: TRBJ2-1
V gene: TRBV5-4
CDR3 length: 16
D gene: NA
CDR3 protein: CASSYPTRVSYNEQFF
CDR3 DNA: TGTGCCAGCAGCTATCCGACACGAGTCTCCTACAATGAGCAGTTCTTC

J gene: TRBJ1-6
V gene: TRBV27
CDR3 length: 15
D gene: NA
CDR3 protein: CASSFSGANNSPLHF
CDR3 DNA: TGTGCCAGCAGTTTTTCAGGGGCTAATAATTCACCCCTCCACTTT

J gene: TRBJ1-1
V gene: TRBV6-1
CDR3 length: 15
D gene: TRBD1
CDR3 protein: CASSDQDRGATEAFF
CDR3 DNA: TGTGCCAGCAGTGACCAGGACAGGGGTGCCACTGAAGCTTTCTTT

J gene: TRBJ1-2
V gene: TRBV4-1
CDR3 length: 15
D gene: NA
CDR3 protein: CASSQDMSTEAGYTF
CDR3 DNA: TGCGCCAGCAGCCAAGATATGTCGACCGAGGCCGGCTACACCTTC

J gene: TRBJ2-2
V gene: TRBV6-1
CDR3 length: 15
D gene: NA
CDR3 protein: CASSEGRGRTGELFF
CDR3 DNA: TGTGCCAGCAGTGAAGGTCGGGGTCGCACCGGGGAGCTGTTTTTT

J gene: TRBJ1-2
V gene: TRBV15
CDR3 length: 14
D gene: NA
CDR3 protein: CATSREPGDYGYTF
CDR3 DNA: TGTGCCACCAGCAGAGAACCAGGGGACTATGGCTACACCTTC

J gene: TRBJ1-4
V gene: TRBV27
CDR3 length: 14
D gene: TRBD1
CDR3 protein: CASSPTGGEEKLFF
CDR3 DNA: TGTGCCAGCAGTCCCACAGGGGGCGAAGAAAAACTGTTTTTT

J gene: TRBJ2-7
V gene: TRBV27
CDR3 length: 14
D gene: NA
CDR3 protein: CASRLRGAAYEQYF
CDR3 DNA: TGTGCCAGCAGGCTGCGCGGAGCCGCCTACGAGCAGTACTTC

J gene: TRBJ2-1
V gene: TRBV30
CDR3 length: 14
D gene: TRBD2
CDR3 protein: CAWKGTSGGRGQFF
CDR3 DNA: TGTGCCTGGAAGGGGACTAGCGGGGGTCGGGGGCAGTTCTTC